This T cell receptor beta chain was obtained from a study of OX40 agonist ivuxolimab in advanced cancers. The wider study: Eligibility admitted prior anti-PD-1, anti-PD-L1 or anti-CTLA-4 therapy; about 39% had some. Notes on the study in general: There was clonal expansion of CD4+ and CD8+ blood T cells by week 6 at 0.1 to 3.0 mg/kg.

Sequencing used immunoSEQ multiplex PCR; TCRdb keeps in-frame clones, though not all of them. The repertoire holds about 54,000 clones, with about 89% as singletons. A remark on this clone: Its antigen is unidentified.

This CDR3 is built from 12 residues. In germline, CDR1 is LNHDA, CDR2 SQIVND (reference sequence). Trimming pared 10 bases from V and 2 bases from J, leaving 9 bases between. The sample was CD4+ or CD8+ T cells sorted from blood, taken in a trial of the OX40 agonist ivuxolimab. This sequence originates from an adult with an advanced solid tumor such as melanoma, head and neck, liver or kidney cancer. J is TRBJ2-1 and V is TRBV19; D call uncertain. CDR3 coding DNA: TGTGCCACCCAGGAACCCTACAATGAGCAGTTCTTC. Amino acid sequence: CATQEPYNEQFF.